The text below deals with one TCR beta chain. Germline V gives CDR1 SGHNT, CDR2 YYREEE (reference sequence). With 0 bases clipped from V and 7 bases from J, the junction kept 9 bases outside the gene matches. This CDR3 comprises 16 residues. This entry belongs to a study of blood T cell repertoires in COVID-19. The wider study: Samples representing acute and convalescent COVID-19 were sourced from the United States, Italy and Spain. T cells, B-cell-depleted T cells, or PBMCs provided the cDNA or gDNA that served as material.

Original analysis: Nucleated cell counts were estimated from reference gene primer amplification. Assay: immunoSEQ multiplex PCR; the TCRdb copy retains only in-frame clones and omits some. V and J calls and clone size are given by that table; D and trimming were obtained from the DNA. Here the sample spans 40,000 to 45,000 clones, around nine tenths being singletons. This receptor was obtained from a human donor in a cohort sampled during active COVID-19. This chain connects TRBV5-4 to TRBJ2-5, with TRBD2 matching 10 bases. Source material: peripheral blood. CDR3 bases: TGTGCCAGCAGCTTGGTTGGGAAGCGGGGGGGTCGGACCCAGTACTTC. Translation gives CASSLVGKRGGRTQYF.